Detailed here is one TCR beta chain. The antigen is not known. Every TCR beta cDNA library bore unique molecular identifiers. From the PCR reads, TCRdb called clonotypes with MiXCR, one entry per CDR3 protein. The sample yields about 760,000 distinct CDR3 sequences, roughly 27% seen once. The sample originates from a study of post-analysis software for immune sequencing data. About the study: Relapsing-remitting, secondary progressive and progressive-relapsing forms made up the multiple sclerosis disease courses. Study conclusions and caveats: People with multiple sclerosis had a significantly lower normalized Chao1 diversity than controls did.

The clonotype originates from a girl aged 5-17 years with multiple sclerosis. The sample consisted of blood.

CDR3 sequence reads: CASSQEPGTPTYEQYF. In DNA form, the CDR3 reads TGTGCCAGCAGCCAAGAGCCCGGGACACCGACCTACGAGCAGTACTTC. J is TRBJ2-7 and V is TRBV14; D may be TRBD1 (6 bases). From germline, CDR1 is SGHDN and CDR2 FVKESK. This CDR3 spans 16 amino acids. V shed 0 bases and J shed 2 bases, with 14 bases lying between them.